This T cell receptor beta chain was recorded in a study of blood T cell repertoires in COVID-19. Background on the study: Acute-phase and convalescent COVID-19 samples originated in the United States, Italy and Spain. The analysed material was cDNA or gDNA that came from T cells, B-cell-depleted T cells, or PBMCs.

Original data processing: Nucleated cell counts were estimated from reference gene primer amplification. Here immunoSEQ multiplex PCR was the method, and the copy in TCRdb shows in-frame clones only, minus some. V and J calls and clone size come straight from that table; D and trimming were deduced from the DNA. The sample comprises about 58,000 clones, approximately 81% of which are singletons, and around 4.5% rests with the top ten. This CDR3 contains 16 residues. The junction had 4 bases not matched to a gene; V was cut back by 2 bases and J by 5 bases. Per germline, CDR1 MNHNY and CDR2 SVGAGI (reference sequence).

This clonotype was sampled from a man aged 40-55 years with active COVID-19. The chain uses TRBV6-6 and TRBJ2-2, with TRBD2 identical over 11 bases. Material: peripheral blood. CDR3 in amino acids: CASSYPGLAETGELFF. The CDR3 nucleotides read TGTGCCAGCAGTTACCCGGGACTAGCGGAGACCGGGGAGCTGTTTTTT.